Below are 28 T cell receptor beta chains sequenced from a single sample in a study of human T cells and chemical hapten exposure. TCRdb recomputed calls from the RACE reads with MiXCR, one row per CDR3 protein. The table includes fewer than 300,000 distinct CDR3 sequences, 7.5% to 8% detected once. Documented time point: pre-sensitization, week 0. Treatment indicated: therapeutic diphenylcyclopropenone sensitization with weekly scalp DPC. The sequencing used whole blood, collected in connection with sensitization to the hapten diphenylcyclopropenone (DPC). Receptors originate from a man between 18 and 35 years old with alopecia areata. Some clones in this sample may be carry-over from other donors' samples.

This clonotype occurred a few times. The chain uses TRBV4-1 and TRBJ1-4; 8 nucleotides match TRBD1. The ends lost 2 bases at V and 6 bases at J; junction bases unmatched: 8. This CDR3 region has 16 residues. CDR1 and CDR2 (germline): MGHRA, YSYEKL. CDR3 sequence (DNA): TGCGCCAGCAGCCAACCGCTGGACAGGGTGTATGAAAAACTGTTTTTT. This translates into CASSQPLDRVYEKLFF.

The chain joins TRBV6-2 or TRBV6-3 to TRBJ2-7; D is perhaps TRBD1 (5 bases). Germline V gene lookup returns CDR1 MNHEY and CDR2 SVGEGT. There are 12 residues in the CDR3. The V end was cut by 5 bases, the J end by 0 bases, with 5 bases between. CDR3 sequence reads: CASSDSSYEQYV. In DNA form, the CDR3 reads TGTGCCAGCAGTGACAGCTCCTACGAGCAGTACGTC.

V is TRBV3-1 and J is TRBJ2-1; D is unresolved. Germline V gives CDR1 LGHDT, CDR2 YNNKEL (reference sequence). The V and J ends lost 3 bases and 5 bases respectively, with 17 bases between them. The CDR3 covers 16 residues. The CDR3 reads CASSQLYGQHDNEQFF. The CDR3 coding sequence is TGTGCCAGCAGCCAGTTGTACGGGCAGCACGACAATGAGCAGTTCTTC.

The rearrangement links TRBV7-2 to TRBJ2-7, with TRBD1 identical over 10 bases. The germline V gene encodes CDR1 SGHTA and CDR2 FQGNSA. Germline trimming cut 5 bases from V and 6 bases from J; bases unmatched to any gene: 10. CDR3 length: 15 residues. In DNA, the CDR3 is TGTGCCAGCAGCCACCGACCGGGACAGGGGCCCGAGCAGTACTTC. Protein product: CASSHRPGQGPEQYF.

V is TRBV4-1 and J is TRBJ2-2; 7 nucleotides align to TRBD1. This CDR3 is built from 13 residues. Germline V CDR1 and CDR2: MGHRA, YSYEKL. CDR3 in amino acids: CAFTGAVPGELFF. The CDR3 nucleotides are TGCGCATTCACAGGGGCCGTACCCGGGGAGCTGTTTTTT.

In DNA form, the CDR3 reads TGTGCCAGCAGCGTTCAAGCGGGAGCCTCCTACAATGAGCAGTTCTTC. Its translation: CASSVQAGASYNEQFF. The rearrangement uses TRBV2 and TRBJ2-1; TRBD2 aligns across 8 bases. Germline V CDR1 and CDR2: SNHLY, FYNNEI. This CDR3 has 16 residues. After removal of 6 bases from V and 0 bases from J, the junction contained 7 bases not matched to a gene.

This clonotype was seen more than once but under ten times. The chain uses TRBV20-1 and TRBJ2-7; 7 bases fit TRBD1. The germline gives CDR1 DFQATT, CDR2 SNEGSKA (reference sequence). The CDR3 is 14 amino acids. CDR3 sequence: CSCTRQGYSYEQYF. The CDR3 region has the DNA TGCAGCTGCACCCGACAGGGCTACTCCTACGAGCAGTACTTC.

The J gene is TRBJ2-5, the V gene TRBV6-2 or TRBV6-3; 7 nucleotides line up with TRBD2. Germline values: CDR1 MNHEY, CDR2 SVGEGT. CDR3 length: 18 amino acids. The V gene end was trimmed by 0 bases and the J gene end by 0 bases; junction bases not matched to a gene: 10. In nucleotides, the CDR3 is TGTGCCAGCAGTTACTCGAGTTGGCTAGCGGAGAACCAAGAGACCCAGTACTTC. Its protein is CASSYSSWLAENQETQYF.

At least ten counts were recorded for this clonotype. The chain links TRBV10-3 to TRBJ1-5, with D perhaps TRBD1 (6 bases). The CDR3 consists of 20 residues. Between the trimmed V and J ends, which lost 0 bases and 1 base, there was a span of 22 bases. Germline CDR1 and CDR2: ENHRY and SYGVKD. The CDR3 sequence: CAISESNGGQDFASNQPQHF. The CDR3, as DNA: TGTGCCATCAGTGAGTCAAATGGGGGGCAGGATTTTGCGAGCAATCAGCCCCAGCATTTT.

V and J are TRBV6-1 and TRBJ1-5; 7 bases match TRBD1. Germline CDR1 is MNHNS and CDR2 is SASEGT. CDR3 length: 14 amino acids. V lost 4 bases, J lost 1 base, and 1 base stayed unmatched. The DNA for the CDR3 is TGTGCCAGCAGTGTACAGGGGAGCAATCAGCCCCAGCATTTT. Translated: CASSVQGSNQPQHF.

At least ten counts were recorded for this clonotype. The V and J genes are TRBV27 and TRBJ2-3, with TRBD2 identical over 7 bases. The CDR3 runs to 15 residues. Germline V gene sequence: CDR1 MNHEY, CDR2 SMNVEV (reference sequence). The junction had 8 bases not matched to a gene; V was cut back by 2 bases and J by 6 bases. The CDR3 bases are TGTGCCAGCAGTTTAGAGGCTAGCGGACATGATACGCAGTATTTT. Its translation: CASSLEASGHDTQYF.

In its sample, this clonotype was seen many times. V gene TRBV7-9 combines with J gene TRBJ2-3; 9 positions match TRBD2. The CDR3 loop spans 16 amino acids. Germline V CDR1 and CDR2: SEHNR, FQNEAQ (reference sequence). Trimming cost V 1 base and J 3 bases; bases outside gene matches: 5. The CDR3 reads CASSLGSGGPTDTQYF. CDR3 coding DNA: TGTGCCAGCAGCTTAGGTAGCGGGGGACCTACAGATACGCAGTATTTT.

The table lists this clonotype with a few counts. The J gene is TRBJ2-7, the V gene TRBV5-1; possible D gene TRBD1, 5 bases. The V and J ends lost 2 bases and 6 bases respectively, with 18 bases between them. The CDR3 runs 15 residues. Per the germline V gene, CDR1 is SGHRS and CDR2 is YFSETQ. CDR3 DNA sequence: TGCGCCAGCAGCTTTTTGTTGCAGGACACGGGCGAGCAGTACTTC. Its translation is CASSFLLQDTGEQYF.

CDR3 loop: CASSLQRPGGSGELFF. CDR3 coding DNA: TGTGCCAGCAGCCTCCAGAGGCCAGGGGGGTCCGGGGAGCTGTTTTTT. The chain combines TRBV28 with TRBJ2-2; TRBD1 is a possible D gene (7 bases). There are 16 residues in the CDR3. The V and J ends lost 6 bases and 6 bases respectively, with 20 bases between them. The germline V gene encodes CDR1 MDHEN and CDR2 SYDVKM.

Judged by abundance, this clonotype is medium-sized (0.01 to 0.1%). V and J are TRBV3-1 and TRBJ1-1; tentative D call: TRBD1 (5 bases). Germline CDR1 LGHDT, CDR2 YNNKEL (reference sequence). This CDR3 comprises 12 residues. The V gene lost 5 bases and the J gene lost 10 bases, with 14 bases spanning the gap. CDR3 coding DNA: TGTGCCAGCAGCTCAAGTGGGGGGAGAGCTTTCTTT. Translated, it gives CASSSSGGRAFF.

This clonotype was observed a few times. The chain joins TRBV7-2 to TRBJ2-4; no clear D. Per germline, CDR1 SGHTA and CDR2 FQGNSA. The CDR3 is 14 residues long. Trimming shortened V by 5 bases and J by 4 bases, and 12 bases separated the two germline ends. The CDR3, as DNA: TGTGCCAGCAGCCCGCCCTTACATAAAAACATTCAGTACTTC. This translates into CASSPPLHKNIQYF.

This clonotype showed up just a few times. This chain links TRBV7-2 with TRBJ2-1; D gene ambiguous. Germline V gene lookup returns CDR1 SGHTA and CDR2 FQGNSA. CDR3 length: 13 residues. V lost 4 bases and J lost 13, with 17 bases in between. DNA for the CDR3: TGTGCCAGCAGCTCGGACGGCGGCTTGGAACAGTTCTTC. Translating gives CASSSDGGLEQFF.

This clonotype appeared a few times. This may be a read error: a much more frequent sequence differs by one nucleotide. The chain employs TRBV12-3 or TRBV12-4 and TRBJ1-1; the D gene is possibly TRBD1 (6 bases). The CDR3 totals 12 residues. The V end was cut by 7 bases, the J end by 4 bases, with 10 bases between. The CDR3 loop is CASILGGTEAFF. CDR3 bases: TGTGCCAGCATCTTAGGGGGCACTGAAGCTTTCTTT.

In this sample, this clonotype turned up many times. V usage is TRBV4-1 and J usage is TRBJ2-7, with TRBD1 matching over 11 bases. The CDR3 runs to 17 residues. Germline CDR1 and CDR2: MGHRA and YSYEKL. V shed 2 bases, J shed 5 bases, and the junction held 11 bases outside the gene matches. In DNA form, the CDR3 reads TGCGCCAGCAGCCAATTCCCAGGACAGGGGGCAGTCGACGAGCAGTACTTC. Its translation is CASSQFPGQGAVDEQYF.

CDR3 sequence: CARRTDGYTF. Written as DNA, the CDR3 is TGTGCCAGGCGGACAGATGGCTACACCTTC. The J gene is TRBJ1-2, the V gene TRBV9, with TRBD1 as a possible D gene (6 bases). V dropped 8 bases and J dropped 6 bases, with 8 bases sitting between them. Germline V lookup: CDR1 SGDLS, CDR2 YYNGEE. The CDR3 length is 10 residues.

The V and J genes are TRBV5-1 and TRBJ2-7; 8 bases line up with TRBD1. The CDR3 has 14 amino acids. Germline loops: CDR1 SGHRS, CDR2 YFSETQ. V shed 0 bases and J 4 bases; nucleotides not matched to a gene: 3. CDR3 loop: CASSLDRGTYEQYF. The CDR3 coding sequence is TGCGCCAGCAGCTTGGACAGGGGGACGTACGAGCAGTACTTC.

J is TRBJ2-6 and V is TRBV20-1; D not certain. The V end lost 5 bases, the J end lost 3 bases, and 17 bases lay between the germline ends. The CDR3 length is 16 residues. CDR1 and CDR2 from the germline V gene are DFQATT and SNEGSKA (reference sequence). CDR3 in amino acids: CSALGWQSDGANVLTF. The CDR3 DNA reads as TGCAGTGCTCTGGGCTGGCAGTCGGATGGGGCCAACGTCCTGACTTTC.

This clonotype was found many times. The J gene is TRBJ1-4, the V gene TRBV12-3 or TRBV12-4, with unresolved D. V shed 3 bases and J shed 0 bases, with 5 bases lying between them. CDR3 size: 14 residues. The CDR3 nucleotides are TGTGCCAGCAGTTTCTCCGCAACTAATGAAAAACTGTTTTTT. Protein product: CASSFSATNEKLFF.

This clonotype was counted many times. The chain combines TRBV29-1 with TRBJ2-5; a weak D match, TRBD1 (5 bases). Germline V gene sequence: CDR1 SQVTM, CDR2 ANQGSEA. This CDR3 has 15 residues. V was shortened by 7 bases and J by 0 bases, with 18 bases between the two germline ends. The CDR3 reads CSARRTHQYQETQYF. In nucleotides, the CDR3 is TGCAGCGCCCGACGGACACACCAGTACCAAGAGACCCAGTACTTC.

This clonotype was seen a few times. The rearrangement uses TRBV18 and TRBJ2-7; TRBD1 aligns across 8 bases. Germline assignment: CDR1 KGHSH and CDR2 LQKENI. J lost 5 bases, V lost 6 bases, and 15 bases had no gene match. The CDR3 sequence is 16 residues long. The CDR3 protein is CASSPSGGQGGHEQYV. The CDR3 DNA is TGTGCCAGCTCCCCCTCGGGTGGACAGGGCGGTCACGAGCAGTACGTC.

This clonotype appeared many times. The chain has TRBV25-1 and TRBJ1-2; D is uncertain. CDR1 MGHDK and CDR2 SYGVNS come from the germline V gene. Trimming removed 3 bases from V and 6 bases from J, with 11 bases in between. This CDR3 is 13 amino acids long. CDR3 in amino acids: CASSESLTDGYTF. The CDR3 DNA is TGTGCCAGCAGTGAGTCCCTCACAGATGGCTACACCTTC.

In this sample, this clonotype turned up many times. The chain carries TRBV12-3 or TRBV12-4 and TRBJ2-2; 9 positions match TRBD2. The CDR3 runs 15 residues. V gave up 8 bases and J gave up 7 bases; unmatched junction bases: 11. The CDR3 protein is CASVGAGGFVGELFF. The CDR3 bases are TGTGCCAGCGTGGGAGCGGGGGGTTTTGTCGGGGAGCTGTTTTTT.

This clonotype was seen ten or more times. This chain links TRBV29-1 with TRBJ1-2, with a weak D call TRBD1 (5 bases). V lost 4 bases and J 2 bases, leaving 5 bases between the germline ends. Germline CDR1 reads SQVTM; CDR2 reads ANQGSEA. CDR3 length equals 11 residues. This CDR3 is CSVGQNYGYTF. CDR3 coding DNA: TGCAGCGTTGGACAGAACTATGGCTACACCTTC.